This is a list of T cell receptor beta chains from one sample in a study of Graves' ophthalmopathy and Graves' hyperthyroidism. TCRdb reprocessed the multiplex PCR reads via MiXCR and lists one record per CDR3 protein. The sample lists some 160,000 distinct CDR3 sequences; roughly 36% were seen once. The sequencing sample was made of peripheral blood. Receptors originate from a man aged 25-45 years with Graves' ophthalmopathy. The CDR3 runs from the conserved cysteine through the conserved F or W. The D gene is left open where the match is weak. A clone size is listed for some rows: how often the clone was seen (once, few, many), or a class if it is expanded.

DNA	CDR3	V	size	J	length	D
TGTGCCAGCAGTCACCCCGGGAGCGGGGCCGGGGAGCTGTTTTTT	CASSHPGSGAGELFF	TRBV28	many	TRBJ2-2	15	TRBD2
TGTGCCAGCAGTTACGGGGCAGCCGTGCAGAACACTGAAGCTTTCTTT	CASSYGAAVQNTEAFF	TRBV6-5	many	TRBJ1-1	16	-
TGTGCCAGCAGTCAATTCCCGGGACTAGCGGGTTTAGAGACCCAGTACTTC	CASSQFPGLAGLETQYF	TRBV7-3	-	TRBJ2-5	17	TRBD2
TGTGCCAGCAGTTACGGCAGTGGAAACACCATATATTTT	CASSYGSGNTIYF	TRBV6-2/TRBV6-3	-	TRBJ1-3	13	-
TGTGCCAGCAGTTGGGGTTTCAATCAGCCCCAGCATTTT	CASSWGFNQPQHF	TRBV12-3/TRBV12-4	-	TRBJ1-5	13	-
TGTGCCATCAGGTTGGGGGCTGGCACTGAAGCTTTCTTT	CAIRLGAGTEAFF	TRBV10-3	-	TRBJ1-1	13	-
TGTGCCAGCAGCTTAGATTCCCCAGCCTTGGGTGGCTACACCTTC	CASSLDSPALGGYTF	TRBV11-2	-	TRBJ1-2	15	-
TGTGCCTGGGAGAGACGATTCGGACAGGGGGAGGATGGCTACACCTTC	CAWERRFGQGEDGYTF	TRBV30	many	TRBJ1-2	16	TRBD1
TGTGCCAGCAGTTCCTCCTCCCCCTACGAGCAGTACTTC	CASSSSSPYEQYF	TRBV27	many	TRBJ2-7	13	-
TGTGCCAGCAGTTTCCAGGGGACTGGAGCTGAAGCTTTCTTT	CASSFQGTGAEAFF	TRBV2	-	TRBJ1-1	14	-
TGTGCCAGCAGCCATGAGGGAGGTCGGGAACAGTACTTC	CASSHEGGREQYF	TRBV4-2	many	TRBJ2-7	13	-
TGTGCCAGCAGCCAGGGAACAGGGAGACGGTATGGCTACACCTTC	CASSQGTGRRYGYTF	TRBV7-6	-	TRBJ1-2	15	-
TGTGCCAGCAAGGACGTGAGGGGCTACACCTTC	CASKDVRGYTF	TRBV6-1	-	TRBJ1-2	11	-
TGCGCCAGCAGCCAAGCTCCAGTCTTGAGCTCCTACGAGCAGTACTTC	CASSQAPVLSSYEQYF	TRBV4-1	many	TRBJ2-7	16	-
TGTGCCAGCAGCGGCTCCGGGACTAGCCGAGAGACCCAGTACTTC	CASSGSGTSRETQYF	TRBV7-8	many	TRBJ2-5	15	TRBD2
TGTGCCAGCAGTCGGGGGATGGGGGCTGAAGCTTTCTTT	CASSRGMGAEAFF	TRBV12-3/TRBV12-4	-	TRBJ1-1	13	-
TGTGCCAGCAGTGCTTCGAACACTGAAGCTTTCTTT	CASSASNTEAFF	TRBV6-1	once	TRBJ1-1	12	-
TGTGCCAGCAGGGGGGGCGGATGGGTCACTGAAGCTTTCTTT	CASRGGGWVTEAFF	TRBV6-2/TRBV6-3	many	TRBJ1-1	14	-
TGTGCCAGCAGTCGACGGGGCGGCGAGCAGTACTTC	CASSRRGGEQYF	TRBV12-3/TRBV12-4	-	TRBJ2-7	12	-
TGTGCCAGCAGTGAAGCAAGGGCCCGGGGGCAGTACTTC	CASSEARARGQYF	TRBV6-1	many	TRBJ2-7	13	-
TGTGCCAGCAGCCCAAAGGCAGGAAGCGAGCAGTACTTC	CASSPKAGSEQYF	TRBV7-9	many	TRBJ2-7	13	-
TGTGCCAGCAGCTACGGACAGGGCCCCCAGTACTTC	CASSYGQGPQYF	TRBV7-2	-	TRBJ2-5	12	TRBD1
TGTGCCAGCAGACCCCGGACAGAGACCCAGTACTTC	CASRPRTETQYF	TRBV6-5	-	TRBJ2-5	12	-
TGTGCCAGTACCAACGGCGGGAAGACCCAGTACTTC	CASTNGGKTQYF	TRBV19	many	TRBJ2-5	12	-
TGTGCCAGCAGTCCGACCGGGACTAGCTGGTACGAGCAGTACTTC	CASSPTGTSWYEQYF	TRBV28	many	TRBJ2-7	15	TRBD2
TGTGCCAGCTCACAGACTAGCGGCGAGCAGTACTTC	CASSQTSGEQYF	TRBV2	many	TRBJ2-7	12	TRBD2
TGTGCCAGCAGCTTTCTAGCGGGAGGAGGCGAGCAGTACTTC	CASSFLAGGGEQYF	TRBV7-2	many	TRBJ2-7	14	TRBD2
TGTGCCAGCAGTTCAGGGACTAGCGGGGACACCGGGGAGCTGTTTTTT	CASSSGTSGDTGELFF	TRBV6-2/TRBV6-3	-	TRBJ2-2	16	TRBD2
TGTGCCAGCAGTTTAGCTAGGCTCACCAACACTGAAGCTTTCTTT	CASSLARLTNTEAFF	TRBV12-3/TRBV12-4	many	TRBJ1-1	15	-
TGTGCCAGCAGCTACAGGTTCGGCGAGCAGTACTTC	CASSYRFGEQYF	TRBV7-9	many	TRBJ2-7	12	-
TGCAGTGCGTCCCCAGCGGACAATAATCAGCCCCAGCATTTT	CSASPADNNQPQHF	TRBV20-1	many	TRBJ1-5	14	-
TGTGCCAGCAGTAGGGGGACAGGGGCTCTAGGTGGGACCCAGTACTTC	CASSRGTGALGGTQYF	TRBV6-1	many	TRBJ2-5	16	TRBD1
TGTGCCACCAGACCGGGATACTACGAGCAGTACTTC	CATRPGYYEQYF	TRBV6-1	-	TRBJ2-7	12	-
TGTGCCAGCAGTTTACCGGGGACAGGGAAGACCCAGTACTTC	CASSLPGTGKTQYF	TRBV12-3/TRBV12-4	-	TRBJ2-5	14	TRBD1
TGTGCCAGCAGTGACAAACGGACTAGCGGGAGACACATTCAGTACTTC	CASSDKRTSGRHIQYF	TRBV6-1	few	TRBJ2-4	16	TRBD2
TGTGCCAGCAGCTTAGATGCCACCCCGGGGGAGCAGTACTTC	CASSLDATPGEQYF	TRBV7-8	many	TRBJ2-7	14	-
TGCGCCAGCAGCACACACTACGAGCAGTACTTC	CASSTHYEQYF	TRBV5-1	-	TRBJ2-7	11	-
TGTGCCAGCAGTCGCCGACTAGCGGGAATTGGCATTCAGTACTTC	CASSRRLAGIGIQYF	TRBV6-2/TRBV6-3	many	TRBJ2-4	15	TRBD2
TGTGCCAGCTCTACGGCCGGGACAGGGAGCGAGCAGTACTTC	CASSTAGTGSEQYF	TRBV18	many	TRBJ2-7	14	TRBD1
TGTGCCAGCAGTGATACAGGGAACAATCAGCCCCAGCATTTT	CASSDTGNNQPQHF	TRBV25-1	-	TRBJ1-5	14	-
TGTGCCACCAGCAGTATGACAGGGGGCTCCTACGAGCAGTACTTC	CATSSMTGGSYEQYF	TRBV15	-	TRBJ2-7	15	TRBD1
TGTGCCAGCAGTTTAACTTTGTACCCCGGGGAGCTGTTTTTT	CASSLTLYPGELFF	TRBV12-3/TRBV12-4	many	TRBJ2-2	14	-
TGTGCTAGTGGCCCCGGGACTGCCGGTGGGGAGACCCAGTACTTC	CASGPGTAGGETQYF	TRBV12-5	many	TRBJ2-5	15	-